This passage covers 10 T cell receptor beta chains from one sample sequenced in a study of shared clonotypes between healthy human individuals. The data were produced by immunoSEQ multiplex PCR, yet TCRdb's version contains in-frame clones alone and is incomplete. In the table there are approximately 620,000 clones, around 97% of which are singletons. The sample comprised naive CD4+ T cells sorted from blood. Subset here: CD45RA+ positively selected. The receptors derive from a woman aged 30 to 39 in good health.

The chain links TRBV28 to TRBJ1-5; D unresolved. The germline CDR1 and CDR2 sequences are MDHEN and SYDVKM. Trimming stripped 3 bases from V and 3 bases from J, with 18 bases between. This CDR3 spans 17 amino acids. Here the CDR3 reads CASSLSRLIGLNQPQHF. The CDR3, as DNA: TGTGCCAGCAGTTTGTCCAGGTTGATAGGGCTCAATCAGCCCCAGCATTTT.

The chain joins TRBV28 to TRBJ1-5, with a possible D match to TRBD1 (6 bases). Trimming took off 6 bases at V and 3 bases at J, with 12 bases between the two ends. The CDR3 loop spans 14 amino acids. Looked up from germline, CDR1 is MDHEN and CDR2 is SYDVKM. The CDR3 sequence: CASRKGQYNQPQHF. CDR3 sequence (DNA): TGTGCCAGCAGAAAAGGACAGTACAATCAGCCCCAGCATTTT.

This chain's CDR3 is CATLDRGRSPSGANVLTF. The CDR3 coding sequence is TGTGCCACCCTCGACAGGGGGCGCTCCCCCTCTGGGGCCAACGTCCTGACTTTC. The V and J genes are TRBV2 and TRBJ2-6, with 10 bases fitting TRBD1. This CDR3 has 18 amino acids. CDR1 SNHLY and CDR2 FYNNEI come from the germline V gene. V dropped 10 bases and J dropped 0; count of bases not matched to a gene: 12.

The genes are TRBV5-4 and TRBJ2-1, with D possibly matching TRBD2 (6 bases). The CDR3 consists of 16 residues. V was trimmed by 2 bases and J by 8 bases, leaving 20 bases between them. Per germline, CDR1 SGHNT and CDR2 YYREEE (reference sequence). CDR3 DNA sequence: TGTGCCAGCAGCTTAGCCCCGACTAGGAGGGGCCATGAGCAGTTCTTC. This translates into CASSLAPTRRGHEQFF.

This clone was detected only once. The V and J genes are TRBV7-2 and TRBJ2-7, with 9 nucleotides matching TRBD2. Germline V lookup: CDR1 SGHTA, CDR2 FQGNSA. After removal of 5 bases from V and 5 bases from J, the junction contained 7 bases not matched to a gene. The CDR3 loop spans 14 amino acids. The CDR3: CASSMTSGLNEQYF. The CDR3 DNA sequence: TGTGCCAGCAGCATGACTAGCGGCTTAAACGAGCAGTACTTC.

The V and J genes are TRBV2 and TRBJ2-6, with D perhaps TRBD2 (5 bases). Germline CDR1 reads SNHLY; CDR2 reads FYNNEI. Trimming took 6 bases from V and 0 from J, leaving 6 bases between them. This CDR3 has 14 amino acids. The CDR3 region is CASRRDSGANVLTF. The CDR3 nucleotides read TGTGCCAGCAGGAGGGACTCTGGGGCCAACGTCCTGACTTTC.

The V call is TRBV5-5, the J call TRBJ2-1; 13 bases agree with TRBD2. CDR1 SGHKS and CDR2 YYEKEE come from the germline V gene (reference sequence). V trimming: 3 bases; J trimming: 3 bases; junction bases outside the gene matches: 6. The CDR3 is 17 amino acids. CDR3 bases: TGTGCCAGCAGCTCACGATGGACTAGCGGGAGCTACAATGAGCAGTTCTTC. Its translation is CASSSRWTSGSYNEQFF.

This rearrangement joins TRBV16 to TRBJ1-5; 9 bases are a match to TRBD1. The V gene's germline CDR1 is KGHSY and CDR2 FQNENV. This CDR3 has 16 amino acids. V was pared by 4 bases and J by 4 bases, with 8 bases of the junction left unmatched. CDR3 nucleotides: TGTGCCAGCAGCCTGGACAGGGGATTTGGGAATCAGCCCCAGCATTTT. Protein sequence: CASSLDRGFGNQPQHF.

This rearrangement joins TRBV28 to TRBJ2-5; D gene uncertain. The CDR3 totals 13 residues. Trimming pared 6 bases from V and 5 bases from J, leaving 13 bases between. Germline lookup yields CDR1 MDHEN and CDR2 SYDVKM. CDR3 sequence reads: CASSLTRRETQYF. The CDR3, as DNA: TGTGCCAGCAGCCTGACCCGCCGGGAGACCCAGTACTTC.

This clone was recorded only once. J is TRBJ2-1 and V is TRBV12-5; 10 bases are shared with TRBD2. The ends lost 1 base at V and 4 bases at J; junction bases unmatched: 7. The CDR3 length is 17 residues. Germline lookup yields CDR1 LGHNT and CDR2 FRNRAP. The CDR3 protein is CASGLDLSLAGYNEQFF. In DNA form, the CDR3 reads TGTGCTAGTGGTTTGGACCTTTCACTAGCGGGGTACAATGAGCAGTTCTTC.